The 19 T cell receptor beta chains below were found in one sample sequenced in a study of monozygotic twins with cystic fibrosis. The data were produced by immunoSEQ multiplex PCR, yet TCRdb's version contains in-frame clones alone and is incomplete. The data show approximately 24,000 clones, 96% seen once. The material sequenced was blood. The receptors derive from a girl aged 2 to 9 with cystic fibrosis.

The V call is TRBV5-1, the J call TRBJ1-1; D is perhaps TRBD1 (6 bases). From germline, CDR1 is SGHRS and CDR2 YFSETQ. The CDR3 has 15 amino acids. V was clipped by 0 bases and J by 1 base, with 10 bases between them. CDR3 in amino acids: CASSLAGVANTEAFF. The CDR3 region has the DNA TGCGCCAGCAGCTTGGCAGGGGTAGCGAACACTGAAGCTTTCTTT.

This sequence joins TRBV5-4 and TRBJ2-1, with 14 bases that match TRBD2. This CDR3 is built from 17 residues. V shed 3 bases, J shed 1 base, and the junction held 3 bases outside the gene matches. Per the germline V gene, CDR1 is SGHNT and CDR2 is YYREEE (reference sequence). The CDR3 protein is CASSSRLAGGSYNEQFF. CDR3 sequence (DNA): TGTGCCAGCAGCTCGAGACTAGCGGGAGGGTCCTACAATGAGCAGTTCTTC.

This clone was observed once. This chain links TRBV19 with TRBJ1-5; 7 bases match TRBD1. The V and J ends lost 8 bases and 4 bases, in that order; junction bases with no gene match: 11. The CDR3 extends over 15 amino acids. Germline CDR1 reads LNHDA; CDR2 reads SQIVND (reference sequence). The CDR3 bases are TGTGCCAGTCAGTCGACTAAGGACAGGAATCAGCCCCAGCATTTT. Translated: CASQSTKDRNQPQHF.

V and J are TRBV7-9 and TRBJ1-3, with D unclear. Germline-derived CDR1 and CDR2 are SEHNR and FQNEAQ (reference sequence). Trimming took 4 bases from V and 0 from J, leaving 1 base between them. This CDR3 has 12 amino acids. CDR3 region: CASSYSGNTIYF. In DNA, the CDR3 is TGTGCCAGCAGCTACTCTGGAAACACCATATATTTT.

This chain links TRBV15 with TRBJ1-2; TRBD1 might be the D (5 bases). The V gene lost 5 bases and the J gene lost 2 bases, with 15 bases spanning the gap. Germline V lookup: CDR1 LNHNV, CDR2 YYDKDF (reference sequence). The CDR3 is 15 residues long. Here the CDR3 reads CATSLRVEGNYGYTF. The CDR3 DNA follows: TGTGCCACCAGCCTCCGAGTGGAGGGGAACTATGGCTACACCTTC.

The gene calls are TRBV27 and TRBJ2-3, with 14 bases fitting TRBD2. Germline CDR1 is MNHEY and CDR2 is SMNVEV (reference sequence). J was trimmed by 6 bases and V by 10 bases; bases with no gene match: 9. This CDR3 region has 15 residues. The CDR3 DNA is TGTGCCACCCTGGGGACTAGCGGGAGATTGGATACGCAGTATTTT. Protein product: CATLGTSGRLDTQYF.

The V gene is TRBV6-1, the J gene TRBJ1-1; D ambiguous. V lost 1 base and J lost 4, with 4 bases in between. This CDR3 has 12 residues. Germline V gene data show CDR1 as MNHNS and CDR2 as SASEGT. For the CDR3, the DNA is TGTGCCAGCAGTGAAGGGGTCACTGAAGCTTTCTTT. It is translated as CASSEGVTEAFF.

The table lists this clone with a few counts. J is TRBJ2-1 and V is TRBV5-5; D not resolved. Germline CDR1 is SGHKS and CDR2 is YYEKEE (reference sequence). V lost 2 bases, J lost 5 bases, and 2 bases lay in between. CDR3 length equals 11 residues. The CDR3 DNA follows: TGTGCCAGCAGCTTTGACAATGAGCAGTTCTTC. Its protein is CASSFDNEQFF.

This chain connects TRBV27 to TRBJ1-1, with D perhaps TRBD1 (6 bases). Trimming shortened V by 6 bases and J by 5 bases, and 13 bases separated the two germline ends. The germline V gene has CDR1 MNHEY and CDR2 SMNVEV (reference sequence). The CDR3 totals 13 residues. The CDR3 sequence is CASSLTGRTEAFF. The CDR3 bases are TGTGCCAGCAGCCTAACAGGGAGGACTGAAGCTTTCTTT.

The chain couples TRBV9 to TRBJ2-1; 9 positions agree with TRBD2. CDR3 length: 16 residues. Germline V gene data show CDR1 as SGDLS and CDR2 as YYNGEE. V lost 3 bases and J lost 8; bases outside the gene matches: 12. The CDR3 loop is CASSAGESGRFDEQFF. CDR3 nucleotides: TGTGCCAGCAGCGCAGGGGAAAGCGGGAGGTTTGATGAGCAGTTCTTC.

The chain has TRBV6-1 and TRBJ2-3; 7 bases line up with TRBD1. V lost 4 bases, J lost 2 bases, and 6 bases stayed unmatched. In germline, CDR1 is MNHNS, CDR2 SASEGT. The CDR3 spans 15 residues. DNA for the CDR3: TGTGCCAGCAGTGGGCGCAGGGGGAACACAGATACGCAGTATTTT. This gives the protein CASSGRRGNTDTQYF.

The chain carries TRBV28 and TRBJ2-3, with TRBD2 identical over 10 bases. The V gene's germline CDR1 is MDHEN and CDR2 SYDVKM. This CDR3 has 14 residues. With 6 bases clipped from V and 3 bases from J, the junction kept 3 bases outside the gene matches. The CDR3 DNA reads as TGTGCCAGCAGGGCTAGCGGGAGTACAGATACGCAGTATTTT. Translation gives CASRASGSTDTQYF.

The chain couples TRBV4-1 to TRBJ1-1; 7 bases agree with TRBD1. CDR3 length: 15 amino acids. CDR1 MGHRA and CDR2 YSYEKL come from the germline V gene. The trim removed 5 bases at V and 6 bases at J, leaving 12 bases unmatched. CDR3 in amino acids: CASSERTGGGAEAFF. The CDR3 DNA sequence: TGCGCCAGCAGCGAGAGGACAGGTGGGGGAGCTGAAGCTTTCTTT.

The chain links TRBV9 to TRBJ2-1; D uncertain. CDR3 length: 16 amino acids. From germline, CDR1 is SGDLS and CDR2 YYNGEE. The V and J ends lost 0 bases and 8 bases respectively, with 18 bases between them. The CDR3 protein is CASSVGARPGVHEQFF. The CDR3 nucleotides read TGTGCCAGCAGCGTAGGGGCCAGGCCCGGAGTACATGAGCAGTTCTTC. Together with reference TRBV9 and TRBJ2-1, the CDR3 gives the full variable domain: DSGVTQTPKHLITATGQRVTLRCSPRSGDLSVYWYQQSLDQGLQFLIQYYNGEERAKGNILERFSAQQFPDLHSELNLSSLELGDSALYFCASSVGARPGVHEQFFGPGTRLTVL.

This chain links TRBV30 with TRBJ1-2, with a tentative D call TRBD1 (5 bases). Trimming took 7 bases from V and 5 from J, leaving 14 bases between them. Germline V lookup: CDR1 GTSNPN, CDR2 SVGIG (reference sequence). The CDR3 has 12 residues. CDR3 in amino acids: CALPQGGYGYTF. In DNA form, the CDR3 reads TGTGCCTTACCTCAGGGTGGGTATGGCTACACCTTC.

The CDR3 here is CASVRTVGGATQYF. The DNA for the CDR3 is TGTGCCAGCGTTAGAACAGTGGGAGGAGCTACGCAGTATTTT. The rearrangement joins TRBV28 to TRBJ2-3, with TRBD2 as a possible D gene (6 bases). The germline gives CDR1 MDHEN, CDR2 SYDVKM. This CDR3 has 14 residues. Deletions cut 8 bases from V and 8 bases from J, with 20 bases between.

This clone was recorded only once. The chain combines TRBV6-4 with TRBJ2-7; 11 nucleotides align to TRBD2. Germline CDR1 and CDR2: MRHNA and SNTAGT. Trimming removed 3 bases from V and 5 bases from J; junction bases left unmatched: 6. The CDR3 is made up of 15 amino acids. The CDR3 here is CASSETSGRMDEQYF. DNA for the CDR3: TGTGCCAGCAGTGAAACTAGCGGGAGAATGGACGAGCAGTACTTC.

The chain uses TRBV7-3 and TRBJ2-5, with D tentatively TRBD1 (6 bases). The CDR3 is 13 amino acids. Germline assignment: CDR1 SGHTA and CDR2 FQGTGA. The V end was cut by 5 bases, the J end by 3 bases, with 10 bases between. The CDR3 region is CASSLNREETQYF. The CDR3 bases are TGTGCCAGCAGCCTAAACAGGGAAGAGACCCAGTACTTC.

The rearrangement joins TRBV27 to TRBJ2-2; no clear D. The CDR3 has 12 amino acids. Germline assignment: CDR1 MNHEY and CDR2 SMNVEV (reference sequence). Trimming took 5 bases from V and 6 from J, leaving 7 bases between them. The chain's CDR3 is CASSLGPGELFF. The DNA of the CDR3 is TGTGCCAGCAGTCTAGGACCCGGGGAGCTGTTTTTT.